This T cell receptor (beta chain) was profiled in a study of regulatory T cells in long-lasting Graves disease. Study-level findings and limits: More public clonotypes were shared by persistent patients (approximately 3,000) than by new patients (about 970).

In regard to this clonotype: What it recognizes is unknown.

Looked up from germline, CDR1 is MNHEY and CDR2 is SMNVEV (reference sequence). The CDR3 contains 15 residues. Trimming removed 2 bases at V and 2 bases at J, with 10 bases between. Time point noted: newly diagnosed GD, antithyroid drugs for less than 3 months. Construction of the TCR library relied on RNA isolated from PBMCs. Building of the TCR beta libraries involved iRepertoire HTBI primers and Arm-PCR of CDR3 regions. A single record per CDR3 protein comes from TCRdb applying MiXCR to the multiplex PCR reads. The table includes hundreds of thousands of distinct CDR3 sequences, approximately 16% detected once. This same sample was also taken into another study, of T cells in Graves' hyperthyroidism and ophthalmopathy. That study reports: The HTBI primer set served for first-round RT-PCR of the TCR CDR3.

This clonotype was sampled from a woman aged 35-65 years with Graves disease. J is TRBJ2-1 and V is TRBV27, with D perhaps given as TRBD1 or TRBD2 (5 bases each). This specimen consisted of peripheral blood mononuclear cells (PBMCs), obtained at new diagnosis, from a patient treated with antithyroid drugs. The CDR3 here is CASSLEGPAYNEQFF. The DNA of the CDR3 is TGTGCCAGCAGTTTAGAGGGGCCGGCCTACAATGAGCAGTTCTTC.